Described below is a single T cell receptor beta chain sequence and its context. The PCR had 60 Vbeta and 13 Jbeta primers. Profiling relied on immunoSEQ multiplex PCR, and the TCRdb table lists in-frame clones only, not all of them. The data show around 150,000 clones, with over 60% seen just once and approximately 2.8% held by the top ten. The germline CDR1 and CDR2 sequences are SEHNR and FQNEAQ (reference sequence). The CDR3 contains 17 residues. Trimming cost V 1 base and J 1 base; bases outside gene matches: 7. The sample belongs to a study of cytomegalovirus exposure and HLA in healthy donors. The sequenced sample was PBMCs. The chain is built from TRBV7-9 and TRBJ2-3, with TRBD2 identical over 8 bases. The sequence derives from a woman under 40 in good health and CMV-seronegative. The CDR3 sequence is CASSLVGGGPGTDTQYF. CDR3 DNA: TGTGCCAGCAGCTTAGTGGGCGGGGGGCCCGGCACAGATACGCAGTATTTT.